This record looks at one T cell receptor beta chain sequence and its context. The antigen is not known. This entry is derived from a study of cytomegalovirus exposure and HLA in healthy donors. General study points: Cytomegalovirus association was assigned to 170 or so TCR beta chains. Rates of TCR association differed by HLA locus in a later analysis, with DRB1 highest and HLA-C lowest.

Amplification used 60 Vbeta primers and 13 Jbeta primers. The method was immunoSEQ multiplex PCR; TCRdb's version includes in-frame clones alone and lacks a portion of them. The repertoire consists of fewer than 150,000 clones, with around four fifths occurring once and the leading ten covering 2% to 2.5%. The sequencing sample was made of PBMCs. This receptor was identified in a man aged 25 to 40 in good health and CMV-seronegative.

CDR3 sequence: CASSLGGGSGNTEAFF. CDR3 bases: TGTGCCAGCAGTTTGGGGGGAGGGTCAGGGAACACTGAAGCTTTCTTT. This chain connects TRBV6-5 to TRBJ1-1; weak D call: TRBD1 (5 bases). Trimming took off 4 bases at V and 1 base at J, with 16 bases between the two ends. CDR1 and CDR2 from the germline V gene are MNHEY and SVGAGI. This CDR3 has 16 residues.